The entry below describes one T cell receptor (beta chain). The repertoire was sequenced with immunoSEQ multiplex PCR; TCRdb's copy has only in-frame clones and lacks some. The table includes around 450,000 clones, roughly 87% detected once. V dropped 4 bases and J dropped 3 bases, with 25 bases sitting between them. CDR1 is SEHNR, CDR2 FQNEAQ, per germline (reference sequence). This CDR3 has 18 amino acids. This sample was included in a study of blood T cell repertoires in COVID-19. Sequenced sample: PBMCs or T cells enriched from blood (not recorded which). J is TRBJ2-7 and V is TRBV7-9; possibly TRBD1 for D (6 bases). The sequence came from a woman in her late teens or twenties who had recovered from COVID-19. This CDR3 is CASSSPASDSQSLYEQYF. The CDR3 coding sequence is TGTGCCAGCAGCTCTCCTGCCTCGGACAGTCAATCGCTCTACGAGCAGTACTTC.